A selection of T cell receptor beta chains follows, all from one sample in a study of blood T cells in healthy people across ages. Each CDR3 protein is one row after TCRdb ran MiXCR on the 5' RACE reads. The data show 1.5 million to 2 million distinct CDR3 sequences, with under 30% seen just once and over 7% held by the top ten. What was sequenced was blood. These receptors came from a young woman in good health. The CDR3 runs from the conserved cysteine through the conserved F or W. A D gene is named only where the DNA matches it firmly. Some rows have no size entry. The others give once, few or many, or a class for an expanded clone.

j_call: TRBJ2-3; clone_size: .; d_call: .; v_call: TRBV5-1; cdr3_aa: CASSLRDSDTQYF; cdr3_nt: TGCGCCAGCAGCTTGAGGGATTCAGATACGCAGTATTTT
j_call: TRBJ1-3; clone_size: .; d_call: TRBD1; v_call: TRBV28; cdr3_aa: CASSLPWTGVDTIYF; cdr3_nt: TGTGCCAGCAGTTTGCCCTGGACAGGGGTTGACACCATATATTTT
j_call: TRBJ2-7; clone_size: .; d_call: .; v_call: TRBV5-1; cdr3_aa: CASSLLVGQSYEQYF; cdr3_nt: TGCGCCAGCAGCTTGCTCGTGGGCCAATCCTACGAGCAGTACTTC
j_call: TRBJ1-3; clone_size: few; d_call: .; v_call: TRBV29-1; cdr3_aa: CSARALTGNTIYF; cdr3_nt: TGCAGCGCCCGGGCCCTTACTGGGAACACCATATATTTT
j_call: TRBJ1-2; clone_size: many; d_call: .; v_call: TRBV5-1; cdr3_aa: CASTEQGGYGYTF; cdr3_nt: TGCGCCAGCACCGAACAGGGTGGTTATGGCTACACCTTC
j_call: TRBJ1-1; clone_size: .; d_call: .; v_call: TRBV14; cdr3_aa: CASSQVPGSEAFF; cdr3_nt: TGTGCCAGCAGCCAAGTCCCCGGGAGTGAAGCTTTCTTT
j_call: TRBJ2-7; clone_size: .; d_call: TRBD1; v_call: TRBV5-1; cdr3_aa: CAGSLDRGNEQYF; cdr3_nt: TGCGCCGGCAGCTTGGACAGGGGCAACGAGCAGTACTTC
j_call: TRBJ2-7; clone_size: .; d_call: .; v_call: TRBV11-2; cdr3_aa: CASSLVSYTEQYF; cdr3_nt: TGTGCCAGCAGCCTAGTCTCGTATACCGAGCAGTACTTC
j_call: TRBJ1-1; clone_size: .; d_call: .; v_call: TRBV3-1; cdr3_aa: CASSQDRGGAFF; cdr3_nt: TGTGCCAGCAGCCAAGATCGAGGAGGAGCTTTCTTT
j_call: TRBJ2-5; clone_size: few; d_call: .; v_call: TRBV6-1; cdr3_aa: CASSDYREREQYF; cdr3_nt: TGTGCCAGCAGTGACTATCGGGAAAGGGAGCAGTACTTC
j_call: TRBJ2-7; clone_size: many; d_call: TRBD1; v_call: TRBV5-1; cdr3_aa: CASSLADRGYEQYF; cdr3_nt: TGCGCCAGCAGCTTGGCCGACAGGGGATACGAGCAGTACTTC
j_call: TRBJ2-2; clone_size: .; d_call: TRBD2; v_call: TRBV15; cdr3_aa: CASSRDRGTSDTGELFF; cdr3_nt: TGTGCCTCCAGCAGAGATCGCGGGACTAGTGACACCGGGGAGCTGTTTTTT
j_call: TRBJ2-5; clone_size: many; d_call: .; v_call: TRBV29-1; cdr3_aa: CSVEDRSLGGTQYF; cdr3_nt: TGCAGCGTTGAAGATCGGTCGTTAGGAGGGACCCAGTACTTC
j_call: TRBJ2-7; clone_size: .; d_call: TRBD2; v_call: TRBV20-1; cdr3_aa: CSARIRGGFSYEQYF; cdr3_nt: TGCAGTGCTAGAATACGGGGGGGGTTCTCCTACGAGCAGTACTTC
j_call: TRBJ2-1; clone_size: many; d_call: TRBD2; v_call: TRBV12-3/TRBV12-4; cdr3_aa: CASSAGGTTYNEQFF; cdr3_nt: TGTGCCAGCAGTGCGGGCGGGACTACCTACAATGAGCAGTTCTTC
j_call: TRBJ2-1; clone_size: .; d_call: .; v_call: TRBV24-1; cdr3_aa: CATRGSGYNEQFF; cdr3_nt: TGTGCCACCAGGGGTTCGGGGTACAATGAGCAGTTCTTC
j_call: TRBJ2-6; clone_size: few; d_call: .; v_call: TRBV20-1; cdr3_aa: CSATGTESSGANVLTF; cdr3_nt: TGCAGTGCTACCGGGACGGAAAGCTCTGGGGCCAACGTCCTGACTTTC
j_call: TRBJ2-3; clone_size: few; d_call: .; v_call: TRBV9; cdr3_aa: CASSVVSASDTQYF; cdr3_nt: TGTGCCAGCAGCGTAGTGAGCGCATCAGATACGCAGTATTTT